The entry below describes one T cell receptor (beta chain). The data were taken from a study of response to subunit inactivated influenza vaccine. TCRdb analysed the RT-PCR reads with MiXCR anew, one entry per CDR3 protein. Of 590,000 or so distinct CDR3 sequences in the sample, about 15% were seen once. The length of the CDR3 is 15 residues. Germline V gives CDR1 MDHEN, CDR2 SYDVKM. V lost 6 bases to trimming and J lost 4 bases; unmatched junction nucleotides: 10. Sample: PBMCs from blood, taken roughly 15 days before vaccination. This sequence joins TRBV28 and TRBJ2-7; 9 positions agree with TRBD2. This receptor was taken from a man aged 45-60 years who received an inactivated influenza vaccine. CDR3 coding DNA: TGTGCCAGCAGACCCGGGATAGCGGGAGTTTACGAGCAGTACTTC. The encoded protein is CASRPGIAGVYEQYF.